This entry concerns a single TCR beta chain. Antigen specificity is unknown. This specimen comes from a study of shared clonotypes between healthy human individuals. Findings and caveats of the study: Non-shared clonotypes had lower generation probabilities than clonotypes shared by all four sorted-subset donors. Tissue TCR repertoires likely differ from these blood-only repertoires.

Study processing details: Junction-only immunoSEQ sequences carried no quality scores, so filtering differed. Only in-frame clones appear in the TCRdb table, and some are missing; sequencing was by immunoSEQ multiplex PCR. V and J calls and clone size follow that table, whereas D and trimming were derived from the DNA. The data show about a million clones, approximately 75% seen once. CD4+ cells underwent separation, giving CD45RA+ naive and CD45RA-negative memory subsets. The sequencing sample was made of memory CD4+ T cells from PBMCs. Subset: CD45RA-negative fraction. This receptor was taken from a young man in good health. Some clones in this sample may be carry-over from other donors' samples.

The CDR3 spells CASSPRTSGDTQYF. CDR3 coding DNA: TGTGCCAGCAGCCCCCGGACTTCGGGGGATACGCAGTATTTT. The V and J genes are TRBV13 and TRBJ2-3; tentative D call: TRBD2 (5 bases). Germline V CDR1 and CDR2: PRHDT, FYEKMQ (reference sequence). The CDR3 contains 14 residues. V lost 5 bases and J 6 bases, leaving 15 bases between the germline ends.